This T cell receptor (beta chain) is drawn from a study of regulatory T cells in long-lasting Graves disease. Time point defined: persistent/refractory GD, antithyroid drugs over 5 years with positive TRAb. From PBMCs, RNA was extracted and then used to make the TCR library. Study observations and caveats: With a small sample size, accuracy may have been reduced. Persistent disease preferred TRBV28, TRBJ1-2 and TRBJ2-5; new disease, TRBV20-1 and TRBJ2-1.

Researchers made TCR beta libraries by using iRepertoire HTBI primers and running Arm-PCR on CDR3 regions. Using its own MiXCR run on the multiplex PCR reads, TCRdb lists one record per CDR3 protein. The sample gives 350,000 to 500,000 distinct CDR3 sequences, roughly a fifth of which show up once; 14% is in the top ten. The CDR3 totals 14 residues. In germline, CDR1 is SGHNT, CDR2 YENEEA. The ends were cut back, 3 bases at V and 1 base at J, with 10 bases in the middle. This clonotype was recorded many times. The antigen remains unidentified. The gene calls are TRBV11-3 and TRBJ2-7; tentative D call: TRBD1 (6 bases). The source was peripheral blood mononuclear cells (PBMCs), collected when the disease was refractory, from a patient treated with antithyroid drugs. The source of this sequence is a female donor with Graves disease. The CDR3 protein is CASSFGRGSYEQYF. The CDR3 DNA reads as TGTGCCAGCAGCTTTGGCAGGGGTTCCTACGAGCAGTACTTC.